One sample yielded the 20 T cell receptor beta chains listed below, sequenced in a study of blood T cell repertoires in COVID-19. The protocol was immunoSEQ multiplex PCR, while the TCRdb copy is restricted to in-frame clones and leaves out a portion. Of 210,000 or so clones listed, roughly 84% are singletons. The sequenced material came from peripheral blood. These TCRs come from a woman older than 75 with active or convalescent COVID-19.

V is TRBV19 and J is TRBJ2-7; 12 bases match TRBD2. Germline trimming cut 6 bases from V and 1 base from J; bases unmatched to any gene: 7. The germline gives CDR1 LNHDA, CDR2 SQIVND (reference sequence). The CDR3 covers 16 residues. The chain's CDR3 is CASSLLAGGSSYEQYF. CDR3 sequence (DNA): TGTGCCAGTAGCTTACTAGCGGGGGGATCTTCCTACGAGCAGTACTTC.

V usage is TRBV3-1 (or the pseudogene TRBV3-2) and J usage is TRBJ2-5; weak D call: TRBD1 (5 bases). Between the trimmed V and J ends, which lost 5 bases and 5 bases, there was a span of 15 bases. The CDR3 loop spans 14 amino acids. CDR1 is LGHDT and CDR2 is YNNKEL in the germline V gene (reference sequence). The CDR3 spells CASSSQIGAETQYF. CDR3 nucleotide sequence: TGTGCCAGCAGCTCCCAGATTGGGGCGGAGACCCAGTACTTC.

J is TRBJ2-7 and V is TRBV19, with 11 nucleotides matching TRBD1. CDR1 and CDR2 (germline): LNHDA, SQIVND (reference sequence). CDR3 size: 20 residues. With V trimmed by 0 bases and J by 2 bases, 15 bases remained unmatched. The CDR3 region is CASSIDNRDRGIDEPYEQYF. CDR3 DNA: TGTGCCAGTAGTATAGATAACCGGGACAGGGGGATTGATGAGCCCTACGAGCAGTACTTC.

This chain uses TRBV7-8 with TRBJ2-1; the D is unclear. Trimming took off 0 bases at V and 4 bases at J, with 10 bases between the two ends. This CDR3 contains 15 residues. CDR1 is SGHVS, CDR2 FQNEAQ, per germline. CDR3 in amino acids: CASSLAPLEYNEQFF. CDR3 bases: TGTGCCAGCAGCTTAGCGCCCTTGGAGTACAATGAGCAGTTCTTC.

CDR3 protein: CATAHGKGVITGELFF. The CDR3 DNA reads as TGTGCCACCGCCCATGGCAAGGGGGTGATCACCGGGGAGCTGTTTTTT. The V and J genes are TRBV19 and TRBJ2-2; D may be TRBD1 (6 bases). Germline V gene sequence: CDR1 LNHDA, CDR2 SQIVND (reference sequence). The CDR3 spans 16 residues. V gave up 10 bases and J gave up 4 bases, with 22 bases separating them. Variable domain in full (rest from reference TRBV19 and TRBJ2-2): DGGITQSPKYLFRKEGQNVTLSCEQNLNHDAMYWYRQDPGQGLRLIYYSQIVNDFQKGDIAEGYSVSREKKESFPLTVTSAQKNPTAFYLCATAHGKGVITGELFFGEGSRLTVL.

V is TRBV15 and J is TRBJ1-3, with 7 bases aligning to TRBD1. The CDR3 sequence is 14 residues long. V lost 4 bases, J lost 4 bases, and 4 bases stayed unmatched. The germline V gene encodes CDR1 LNHNV and CDR2 YYDKDF (reference sequence). The CDR3 nucleotides are TGTGCCACCAGCACAACAGGGGACGGAAACACCATATATTTT. This codes for CATSTTGDGNTIYF.

With regard to this clone: A read error may be the cause here, since a much bigger clone is one base away. Other DNA sequences from this sample encode an identical CDR3 as well. The chain uses TRBV9 and TRBJ2-3; D may be TRBD2 (6 bases). CDR3 size: 15 residues. Trimming pared 2 bases from V and 0 bases from J, leaving 10 bases between. The germline gives CDR1 SGDLS, CDR2 YYNGEE. CDR3 coding DNA: TGTGCCAGCAGCGTCGCCGGGACTAGCACAGATACGCAGTATTTT. Amino acids: CASSVAGTSTDTQYF.

The V and J genes are TRBV6-5 and TRBJ2-7; 9 bases fit TRBD1. J was trimmed by 6 bases and V by 2 bases; bases with no gene match: 8. Germline assignment: CDR1 MNHEY and CDR2 SVGAGI. The CDR3 loop spans 15 amino acids. The CDR3 DNA reads as TGTGCCAGCAGTTACCGGGACAGGGTTTTGGCCGAGCAGTACTTC. It is translated as CASSYRDRVLAEQYF.

The rearrangement uses TRBV6-5 and TRBJ2-7; D gene uncertain. Germline V gene data show CDR1 as MNHEY and CDR2 as SVGAGI. V gave up 8 bases and J gave up 0 bases, with 17 bases separating them. The CDR3 totals 15 residues. CDR3 nucleotide sequence: TGTGCCAGCTCCACCGGGTCCCTGGACTCCTACGAGCAGTACTTC. Its translation: CASSTGSLDSYEQYF.

V gene TRBV5-4 combines with J gene TRBJ2-7; 10 nucleotides match TRBD2. V lost 0 bases and J lost 0; bases outside the gene matches: 3. CDR1 and CDR2 (germline): SGHNT, YYREEE (reference sequence). The CDR3 consists of 16 residues. The CDR3 DNA follows: TGTGCCAGCAGCTTGGGACTAGCGGGCCTCTCCTACGAGCAGTACTTC. It is translated as CASSLGLAGLSYEQYF.

This clone was counted a few times. The V gene is TRBV21-1, the J gene TRBJ1-5; no DNA check was done on the table's D call, TRBD1. TRBV21-1 is marked as a pseudogene. The CDR3 length is 16 residues. The CDR3 protein is CASSKGVTGVAQPQHF. The CDR3, as DNA: TGTGCCAGCAGCAAAGGGGTAACAGGGGTGGCTCAGCCCCAGCATTTT.

The chain has TRBV7-9 and TRBJ2-2; 12 bases agree with TRBD2. The CDR3 consists of 16 residues. Germline CDR1 SEHNR, CDR2 FQNEAQ (reference sequence). V shed 11 bases and J 0 bases; nucleotides not matched to a gene: 7. CDR3 in DNA: TGTGCCGTCCCTAGCGGGAGGGCCTCGAACACCGGGGAGCTGTTTTTT. Translating it yields CAVPSGRASNTGELFF.

This clone was seen a handful of times. The V and J genes are TRBV5-1 and TRBJ2-7; D remains ambiguous. Germline CDR1 and CDR2: SGHRS and YFSETQ. The CDR3 extends over 12 amino acids. V lost 4 bases and J lost 6, with 11 bases in between. The CDR3 DNA reads as TGCGCCAGCAGCCCCGACTCCCTCGAGCAGTACTTC. It specifies CASSPDSLEQYF.

The chain couples TRBV7-2 to TRBJ2-6; 7 nucleotides match TRBD1. This CDR3 is 18 amino acids long. V trimming: 5 bases; J trimming: 0 bases; junction bases outside the gene matches: 10. Germline CDR1 SGHTA, CDR2 FQGNSA. The CDR3 reads CASSRRTGPASGANVLTF. CDR3 coding DNA: TGTGCCAGCAGCAGACGGACAGGTCCCGCCTCTGGGGCCAACGTCCTGACTTTC.

The chain employs TRBV11-2 and TRBJ2-7; 9 bases fit TRBD2. Per the germline V gene, CDR1 is SGHAT and CDR2 is FQNNGV. The CDR3 has 15 amino acids. With V trimmed by 6 bases and J by 5 bases, 11 bases remained unmatched. The CDR3 sequence is CASREKRGAGNEQYF. CDR3 coding DNA: TGTGCCAGCAGGGAAAAGCGGGGGGCAGGGAACGAGCAGTACTTC. Full variable domain (outside the CDR3, taken from reference TRBV11-2 and TRBJ2-7): EAGVAQSPRYKIIEKRQSVAFWCNPISGHATLYWYQQILGQGPKLLIQFQNNGVVDDSQLPKDRFSAERLKGVDSTLKIQPAKLEDSAVYLCASREKRGAGNEQYFGPGTRLTVT.

The rearrangement uses TRBV15 and TRBJ2-5; D is possibly TRBD1 (5 bases). CDR3 length equals 14 residues. Between the trimmed V and J ends, which lost 2 bases and 4 bases, there was a span of 11 bases. Looked up from germline, CDR1 is LNHNV and CDR2 is YYDKDF (reference sequence). CDR3 DNA: TGTGCCACCAGCAGACAGGGATGGAGAGAGACCCAGTACTTC. This codes for CATSRQGWRETQYF.

This clone has just a few counts. This sequence joins TRBV5-1 and TRBJ2-7, with TRBD1 matching 12 bases. With V trimmed by 4 bases and J by 0 bases, 2 bases remained unmatched. This CDR3 comprises 15 residues. Germline loops: CDR1 SGHRS, CDR2 YFSETQ. CDR3 residues: CASSPGQGASYEQYF. Here the CDR3 DNA reads TGCGCCAGCAGCCCGGGACAGGGGGCCTCCTACGAGCAGTACTTC.

The V and J genes are TRBV7-8 and TRBJ2-1; 8 bases are shared with TRBD2. Trimming cost V 4 bases and J 2 bases; bases outside gene matches: 7. Germline CDR1 reads SGHVS; CDR2 reads FQNEAQ. This CDR3 has 16 residues. The CDR3 reads CASSSPSGSTYNEQFF. The CDR3 DNA sequence: TGTGCCAGCAGCTCACCCAGCGGGAGCACCTACAATGAGCAGTTCTTC.

The chain uses TRBV6-5 and TRBJ1-2; TRBD1 aligns across 10 bases. CDR3 length: 13 residues. V gave up 7 bases and J gave up 7 bases; unmatched junction bases: 6. Germline lookup yields CDR1 MNHEY and CDR2 SVGAGI. The CDR3 is CASTGTGVSGYTF. The CDR3 DNA reads TGTGCCAGCACTGGGACAGGGGTCTCTGGCTACACCTTC.

This rearrangement joins TRBV7-9 to TRBJ1-2; 7 positions match TRBD1. CDR1 is SEHNR, CDR2 FQNEAQ, per germline (reference sequence). Unmatched junction bases numbered 7, after V lost 0 bases and J lost 3 bases. This CDR3 spans 16 amino acids. The CDR3 DNA reads as TGTGCCAGCAGCTTAGCGGGGGCCGGGACAGACTATGGCTACACCTTC. The encoded protein is CASSLAGAGTDYGYTF.